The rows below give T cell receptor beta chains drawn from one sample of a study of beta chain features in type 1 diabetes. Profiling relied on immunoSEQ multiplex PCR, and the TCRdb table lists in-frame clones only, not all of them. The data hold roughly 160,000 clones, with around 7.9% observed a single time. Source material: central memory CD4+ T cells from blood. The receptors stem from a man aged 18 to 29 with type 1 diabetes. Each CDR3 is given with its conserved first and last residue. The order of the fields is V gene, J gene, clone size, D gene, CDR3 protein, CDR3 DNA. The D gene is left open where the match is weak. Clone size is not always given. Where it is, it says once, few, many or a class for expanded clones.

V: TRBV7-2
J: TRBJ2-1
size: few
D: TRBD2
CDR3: CASSKKGLVQFF
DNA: TGTGCCAGCAGCAAAAAAGGACTAGTCCAGTTCTTC

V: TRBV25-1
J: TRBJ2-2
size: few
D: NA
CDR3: CASSPQDTGELFF
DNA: TGTGCCAGCAGTCCTCAGGACACCGGGGAGCTGTTTTTT

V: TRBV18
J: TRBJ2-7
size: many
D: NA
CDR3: CASSPRGQARVAESWAEQYF
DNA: TGTGCCAGCTCACCCAGAGGACAGGCTAGGGTAGCGGAGTCTTGGGCCGAGCAGTACTTC

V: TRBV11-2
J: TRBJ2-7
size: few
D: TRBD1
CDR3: CASSRGTAEQYF
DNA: TGTGCCAGCAGCCGAGGGACAGCCGAGCAGTACTTC

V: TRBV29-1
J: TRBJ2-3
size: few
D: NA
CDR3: CSVAGRITDTQYF
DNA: TGCAGCGTCGCGGGACGGATCACAGATACGCAGTATTTT

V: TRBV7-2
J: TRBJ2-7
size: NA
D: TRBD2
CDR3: CASSASGGSTYEQYF
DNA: TGTGCCAGCAGCGCTAGCGGGGGGTCGACCTACGAGCAGTACTTC

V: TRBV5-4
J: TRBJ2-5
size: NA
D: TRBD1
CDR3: CASSFDRGNQETQYF
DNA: TGTGCCAGCAGCTTTGACAGGGGCAACCAAGAGACCCAGTACTTC

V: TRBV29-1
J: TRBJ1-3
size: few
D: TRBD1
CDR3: CSSAFRDREKLGNTIYF
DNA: TGCAGCTCCGCCTTCCGGGACAGGGAAAAATTAGGAAACACCATATATTTT

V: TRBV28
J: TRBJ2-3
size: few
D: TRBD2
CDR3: CASRTRETDTQYF
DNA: TGTGCCAGCCGTACGCGGGAGACAGATACGCAGTATTTT

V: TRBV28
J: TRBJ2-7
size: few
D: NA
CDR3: CASSLPEGRYEQYF
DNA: TGTGCCAGCAGTCTCCCCGAGGGCAGATACGAGCAGTACTTC

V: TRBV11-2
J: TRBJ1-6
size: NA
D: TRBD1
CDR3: CASSSDRGSPLHF
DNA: TGTGCCAGCAGCTCCGACAGGGGATCACCCCTCCACTTT

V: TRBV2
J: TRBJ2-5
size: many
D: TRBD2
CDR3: CASRRLAGRETQYF
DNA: TGTGCCAGCAGGAGACTAGCGGGTCGGGAGACCCAGTACTTC

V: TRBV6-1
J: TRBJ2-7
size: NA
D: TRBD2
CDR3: CASQRGAPPYEQYF
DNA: TGTGCCAGTCAGCGGGGGGCACCCCCCTACGAGCAGTACTTC

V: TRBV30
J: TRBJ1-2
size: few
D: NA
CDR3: CAWSRGGGNGYTF
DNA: TGTGCCTGGAGTAGAGGAGGCGGAAATGGCTACACCTTC

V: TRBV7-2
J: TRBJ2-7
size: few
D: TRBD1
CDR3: CASSQGTGTGNYEQYF
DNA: TGTGCCAGCAGCCAGGGGACCGGGACAGGAAATTACGAGCAGTACTTC